The next 27 T cell receptor beta chains were all read from a single sample in a study of cytomegalovirus exposure and HLA in healthy donors. Some clones are missing from TCRdb's copy, which holds only in-frame ones; the method was immunoSEQ multiplex PCR. The sample has 250,000 to 350,000 clones; around 89% are singletons. The sequenced sample consisted of PBMCs. The origin of the receptors is a woman younger than 35 in good health and CMV-seronegative.

This chain uses TRBV19 with TRBJ2-7, with a weak D call TRBD1 (6 bases). V lost 10 bases, J lost 1 base, and 20 bases lay in between. The CDR3 totals 15 residues. The germline V gene has CDR1 LNHDA and CDR2 SQIVND (reference sequence). The CDR3 DNA is TGTGCCACCAAGCAAGCAGGGGCCTCGTCCTACGAGCAGTACTTC. Translated: CATKQAGASSYEQYF.

The chain has TRBV27 and TRBJ2-7; possibly TRBD1 for D (6 bases). This CDR3 has 14 residues. Trimming left V 7 bases short and J 0 bases short, with 13 bases between. Per the germline V gene, CDR1 is MNHEY and CDR2 is SMNVEV (reference sequence). The chain's CDR3 is CASIGGASSYEQYF. The CDR3 DNA sequence: TGTGCCAGCATTGGGGGCGCAAGCTCCTACGAGCAGTACTTC.

The chain recombines TRBV15 with TRBJ2-1, with no clear D. From germline, CDR1 is LNHNV and CDR2 YYDKDF (reference sequence). The CDR3 runs to 17 residues. Trimming left V 1 base short and J 5 bases short, with 18 bases between. The CDR3 region has the DNA TGTGCCACCAGCAGAGTGCGAGATTCATCCCCTCACAATGAGCAGTTCTTC. This translates into CATSRVRDSSPHNEQFF.

This chain uses TRBV10-2 with TRBJ2-1, with D possibly being TRBD2 (5 bases). The length of the CDR3 is 15 residues. Germline V gene lookup returns CDR1 WSHSY and CDR2 SAAADI. Trimming took 0 bases from V and 6 from J, leaving 12 bases between them. The CDR3 protein is CASSESSRGSNEQFF. The CDR3 DNA reads as TGCGCCAGCAGTGAGTCGTCCCGGGGAAGCAATGAGCAGTTCTTC.

The chain has TRBV5-4 and TRBJ1-4, with TRBD1 matching over 8 bases. CDR3 length: 13 residues. The ends lost 3 bases at V and 7 bases at J; junction bases unmatched: 2. CDR1 and CDR2 (germline): SGHNT, YYREEE (reference sequence). Written as DNA, the CDR3 is TGTGCCAGCAGCTCGGACAGGGTTGAAAAACTGTTTTTT. This codes for CASSSDRVEKLFF.

This chain connects TRBV28 to TRBJ2-1; 11 positions match TRBD1. The V and J ends lost 2 bases and 7 bases, in that order; junction bases with no gene match: 4. This CDR3 is built from 15 residues. From germline, CDR1 is MDHEN and CDR2 SYDVKM. CDR3 DNA: TGTGCCAGCAGTTTACCGGGACAGGGGGGGAATGAGCAGTTCTTC. Protein sequence: CASSLPGQGGNEQFF.

The chain employs TRBV27 and TRBJ1-3, with D possibly matching TRBD1 (5 bases). Germline CDR1 is MNHEY and CDR2 is SMNVEV (reference sequence). The CDR3 sequence is 14 residues long. V lost 2 bases and J lost 7, with 12 bases in between. CDR3: CASSLKSGYNTIYF. In DNA form, the CDR3 reads TGTGCCAGCAGTTTAAAGTCAGGGTATAACACCATATATTTT.

The chain employs TRBV6-1 and TRBJ1-1; D perhaps matches TRBD1 (5 bases). The ends were cut back, 6 bases at V and 1 base at J, with 15 bases in the middle. CDR1 and CDR2 from the germline V gene are MNHNS and SASEGT. CDR3 size: 15 residues. Here the CDR3 reads CASSAPAGGNTEAFF. CDR3 nucleotides: TGTGCCAGCAGCGCCCCGGCCGGGGGGAACACTGAAGCTTTCTTT.

The chain has TRBV28 and TRBJ1-2; the match to TRBD1 covers 11 bases. Germline trimming cut 6 bases from V and 7 bases from J; bases unmatched to any gene: 16. This CDR3 is built from 17 residues. Germline V lookup: CDR1 MDHEN, CDR2 SYDVKM. The DNA of the CDR3 is TGTGCCAGCAGCTATGATTGGACAGGGGGCGCGTGGAGTGGCTACACCTTC. This sequence encodes CASSYDWTGGAWSGYTF.

This clone has a handful of counts. This chain links TRBV28 with TRBJ1-2; D gene uncertain. Germline loops: CDR1 MDHEN, CDR2 SYDVKM. The CDR3 covers 13 residues. Deletions cut 2 bases from V and 5 bases from J, with 9 bases between. CDR3 sequence (DNA): TGTGCCAGCAGTTTACGTGGGCCGTATGGCTACACCTTC. Encoded protein: CASSLRGPYGYTF.

The V call is TRBV2, the J call TRBJ2-3; 9 bases fit TRBD2. There are 15 residues in the CDR3. CDR1 is SNHLY and CDR2 is FYNNEI in the germline V gene. J lost 3 bases, V lost 11 bases, and 12 bases had no gene match. As DNA, the CDR3 is TGTGCCGACCAACGGGCGGGAGGGTTTACAGATACGCAGTATTTT. Translation gives CADQRAGGFTDTQYF.

V gene TRBV18 combines with J gene TRBJ1-2; a weak D match, TRBD1 (6 bases). V lost 2 bases, J lost 8 bases, and 15 bases lay in between. This CDR3 is built from 14 residues. Germline lookup yields CDR1 KGHSH and CDR2 LQKENI. The CDR3, as DNA: TGTGCCAGCTCACCAACTTACAGGGAGACGGGCTACACCTTC. As protein: CASSPTYRETGYTF.

This clone was found a few times. The gene calls are TRBV6-1 and TRBJ2-7, with TRBD2 identical over 7 bases. Per the germline V gene, CDR1 is MNHNS and CDR2 is SASEGT. J was trimmed by 2 bases and V by 1 base; bases with no gene match: 5. The CDR3 runs 15 residues. The chain's CDR3 is CASSEEEAGAYEQYF. CDR3 DNA sequence: TGTGCCAGCAGTGAAGAGGAGGCGGGAGCCTACGAGCAGTACTTC.

This clone was seen a single time. The CDR3 sequence: CSVEVAGGRNNEQFF. In nucleotides, the CDR3 is TGCAGCGTTGAAGTTGCAGGGGGGAGGAACAATGAGCAGTTCTTC. This chain joins TRBV29-1 and TRBJ2-1, with D possibly TRBD1 on 7 matching bases. CDR1 is SQVTM, CDR2 ANQGSEA, per germline. Trimming left V 1 base short and J 5 bases short, with 15 bases between. The CDR3 sequence is 15 residues long.

The CDR3 protein is CASSVGDWGEQFF. Written as DNA, the CDR3 is TGTGCCAGCAGCGTAGGGGACTGGGGGGAGCAGTTCTTC. The chain joins TRBV9 to TRBJ2-1, with a tentative D call TRBD2 (6 bases). V was clipped by 0 bases and J by 10 bases, with 11 bases between them. Germline V gene data show CDR1 as SGDLS and CDR2 as YYNGEE. There are 13 residues in the CDR3.

This chain connects TRBV27 to TRBJ1-1; TRBD1 might be the D (6 bases). Trimming removed 3 bases at V and 0 bases at J, with 8 bases between. The CDR3 runs to 14 residues. Germline assignment: CDR1 MNHEY and CDR2 SMNVEV (reference sequence). In DNA form, the CDR3 reads TGTGCCAGCAGTTTCCAGGGGATGAACACTGAAGCTTTCTTT. This gives the protein CASSFQGMNTEAFF.

This clone was recorded once. The rearrangement uses TRBV15 and TRBJ1-5; D unclear. The CDR3 has 14 amino acids. V was pared by 4 bases and J by 2 bases, with 9 bases between. Germline V gives CDR1 LNHNV, CDR2 YYDKDF (reference sequence). CDR3 coding DNA: TGTGCCACCAGCACTACCTTGGGCAATCAGCCCCAGCATTTT. Its protein is CATSTTLGNQPQHF.

The chain is built from TRBV28 and TRBJ2-3, with 9 positions matching TRBD1. Germline V lookup: CDR1 MDHEN, CDR2 SYDVKM. The junction had 4 bases not matched to a gene; V was cut back by 5 bases and J by 4 bases. This CDR3 spans 14 amino acids. This chain's CDR3 is CASSTGTGPDTQYF. The CDR3 region has the DNA TGTGCCAGCAGTACCGGGACAGGGCCAGATACGCAGTATTTT.

The rearrangement joins TRBV25-1 to TRBJ2-3; maybe TRBD1 (6 bases). This CDR3 contains 14 residues. Trimming removed 3 bases from V and 2 bases from J, with 9 bases in between. CDR1 and CDR2 from the germline V gene are MGHDK and SYGVNS. CDR3 nucleotides: TGTGCCAGCAGTGACACAGGGACCACAGATACGCAGTATTTT. Amino acids: CASSDTGTTDTQYF.

This clone occurred a few times. Within the sample, other DNA sequences also encode this same CDR3. The chain employs TRBV5-1 and TRBJ1-1, with 8 bases lining up with TRBD1. Germline V gives CDR1 SGHRS, CDR2 YFSETQ. The trim removed 0 bases at V and 8 bases at J, leaving 0 bases unmatched. This CDR3 region has 12 residues. The CDR3 DNA follows: TGCGCCAGCAGCTTGGGGACAGGGGAAGCTTTCTTT. Translating gives CASSLGTGEAFF. The whole variable domain, remainder taken from reference TRBV5-1 and TRBJ1-1, is KAGVTQTPRYLIKTRGQQVTLSCSPISGHRSVSWYQQTPGQGLQFLFEYFSETQRNKGNFPGRFSGRQFSNSRSEMNVSTLELGDSALYLCASSLGTGEAFFGQGTRLTVV.

V is TRBV4-2 and J is TRBJ2-1, with D perhaps matching TRBD1 (5 bases). V lost 1 base to trimming and J lost 12 bases, with 13 bases between them. The germline V gene encodes CDR1 LGHNA and CDR2 YNFKEQ. There are 13 residues in the CDR3. Written as DNA, the CDR3 is TGTGCCAGCAGCCAAGGTGGGGCTTCTGGGCAGTTCTTC. Protein product: CASSQGGASGQFF.

Here the CDR3 DNA reads TGTGCCAGCAGCTTGGGACTAGCGAGAGAGACCCAGTACTTC. The encoded protein is CASSLGLARETQYF. The chain is built from TRBV11-2 and TRBJ2-5; 10 positions agree with TRBD2. CDR3 length: 14 residues. CDR1 is SGHAT and CDR2 is FQNNGV in the germline V gene. Losses at the gene ends were 3 bases for V and 4 bases for J; bases not matched to a gene: 2.

This chain links TRBV5-1 with TRBJ2-1, with 9 bases lining up with TRBD2. J was trimmed by 6 bases and V by 0 bases; bases with no gene match: 16. CDR3 size: 19 residues. Germline V gene data show CDR1 as SGHRS and CDR2 as YFSETQ. CDR3 in amino acids: CASSLEGEILAGPLNEQFF. The CDR3 bases are TGCGCCAGCAGCTTGGAGGGGGAAATACTAGCGGGCCCCCTCAATGAGCAGTTCTTC.

The chain is built from TRBV9 and TRBJ2-7; 9 nucleotides line up with TRBD1. Germline CDR1 reads SGDLS; CDR2 reads YYNGEE. J was trimmed by 5 bases and V by 1 base; bases with no gene match: 4. The CDR3 has 14 residues. In DNA form, the CDR3 reads TGTGCCAGCAGCGTACGACAGGGGGAGGACGAGCAGTACTTC. This sequence encodes CASSVRQGEDEQYF.

The chain links TRBV5-1 to TRBJ2-3, with a possible D match to TRBD2 (6 bases). Trimming stripped 1 base from V and 0 bases from J, with 9 bases between. The germline gives CDR1 SGHRS, CDR2 YFSETQ. This CDR3 comprises 15 residues. The DNA of the CDR3 is TGCGCCAGCAGCTTGCCCAGCGGGAGCACAGATACGCAGTATTTT. This gives the protein CASSLPSGSTDTQYF.

This chain joins TRBV13 and TRBJ2-1; 10 bases are a match to TRBD2. Germline CDR1 PRHDT, CDR2 FYEKMQ (reference sequence). CDR3 length: 15 amino acids. J lost 9 bases, V lost 6 bases, and 11 bases had no gene match. The CDR3 spells CASRSQREGHREQFF. The CDR3 nucleotides are TGTGCCAGCAGATCACAGCGGGAGGGCCATCGTGAGCAGTTCTTC.

The V gene is TRBV14, the J gene TRBJ2-5; D is undetermined. The CDR3 is 13 amino acids. With 0 bases removed from V and 5 bases from J, the gap between germline ends came to 7 bases. CDR1 SGHDN and CDR2 FVKESK come from the germline V gene. CDR3 protein: CASSQDALETQYF. The CDR3, as DNA: TGTGCCAGCAGCCAAGATGCGCTCGAGACCCAGTACTTC.